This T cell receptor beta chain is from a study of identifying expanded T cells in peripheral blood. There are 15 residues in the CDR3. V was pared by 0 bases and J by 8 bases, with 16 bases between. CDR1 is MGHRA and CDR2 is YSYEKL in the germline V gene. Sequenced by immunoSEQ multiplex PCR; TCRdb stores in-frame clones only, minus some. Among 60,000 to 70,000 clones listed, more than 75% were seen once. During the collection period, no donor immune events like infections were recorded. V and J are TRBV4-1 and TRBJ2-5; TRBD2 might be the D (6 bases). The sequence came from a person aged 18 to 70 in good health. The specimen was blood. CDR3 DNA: TGCGCCAGCAGCCAAGATCCGGGCGGGGCAGGCACCCAGTACTTC. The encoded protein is CASSQDPGGAGTQYF.